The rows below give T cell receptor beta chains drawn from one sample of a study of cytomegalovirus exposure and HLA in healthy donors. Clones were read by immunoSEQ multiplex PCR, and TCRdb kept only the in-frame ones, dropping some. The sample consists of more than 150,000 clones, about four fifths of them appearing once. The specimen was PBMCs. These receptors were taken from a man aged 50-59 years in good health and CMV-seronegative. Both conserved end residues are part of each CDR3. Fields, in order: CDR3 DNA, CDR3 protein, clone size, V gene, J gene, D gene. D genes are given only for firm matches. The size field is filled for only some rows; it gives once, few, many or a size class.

cdr3_nt: TGTGCCAGCAGCTTTGATTCTAGCGGGAGTACCACCGGGGAGCTGTTTTTT
cdr3_aa: CASSFDSSGSTTGELFF
clone_size: NA
v_call: TRBV11-3
j_call: TRBJ2-2
d_call: TRBD2

cdr3_nt: TGCGACAGGGGCAGGGGCTTCGGTCAGCCCCAGCATTTT
cdr3_aa: CDRGRGFGQPQHF
clone_size: NA
v_call: TRBV21-1
j_call: TRBJ1-5
d_call: NA

cdr3_nt: TGCGCCAGCAGCGCTCGACAGGGGGCGGTTCGAGGAGAAGCTTTCTTT
cdr3_aa: CASSARQGAVRGEAFF
clone_size: NA
v_call: TRBV5-1
j_call: TRBJ1-1
d_call: TRBD1

cdr3_nt: TGTGCCAGCAGCCAAGCGGCCGGGACTAGCAACTACAATGAGCAGTTCTTC
cdr3_aa: CASSQAAGTSNYNEQFF
clone_size: once
v_call: TRBV4-2
j_call: TRBJ2-1
d_call: TRBD2

cdr3_nt: TGTGCCAGCAGCTTAGGAAACTGGTTAGCGACCCAGTACTTC
cdr3_aa: CASSLGNWLATQYF
clone_size: NA
v_call: TRBV7-6
j_call: TRBJ2-5
d_call: NA

cdr3_nt: TGTGCCAGCGGGCAGGGAGGCGGAAACACCATATATTTT
cdr3_aa: CASGQGGGNTIYF
clone_size: NA
v_call: TRBV6-1
j_call: TRBJ1-3
d_call: NA

cdr3_nt: TGTGCCAGCAGCTTCCCCGGGGGGGAGCAGTTCTTC
cdr3_aa: CASSFPGGEQFF
clone_size: once
v_call: TRBV7-3
j_call: TRBJ2-1
d_call: TRBD2

cdr3_nt: TGTGCCAGCTCACCTAGGGACAGTATCTACGAGCAGTACTTC
cdr3_aa: CASSPRDSIYEQYF
clone_size: NA
v_call: TRBV18
j_call: TRBJ2-7
d_call: TRBD1

cdr3_nt: TGCGCCAGCAGCCAAGATTGGGCAGGGGGCAAAAAAATTTATACGCAGTATTTT
cdr3_aa: CASSQDWAGGKKIYTQYF
clone_size: NA
v_call: TRBV4-1
j_call: TRBJ2-3
d_call: TRBD1

cdr3_nt: TGCGCCAGCAGCACCCGGGAGTGGGGCCTCGAGCAGTACTTC
cdr3_aa: CASSTREWGLEQYF
clone_size: NA
v_call: TRBV4-1
j_call: TRBJ2-7
d_call: NA

cdr3_nt: TGTGCCAGCAGTTTCGGGACTAGCGGGGGAGAGACCCAGTACTTC
cdr3_aa: CASSFGTSGGETQYF
clone_size: NA
v_call: TRBV27
j_call: TRBJ2-5
d_call: TRBD2